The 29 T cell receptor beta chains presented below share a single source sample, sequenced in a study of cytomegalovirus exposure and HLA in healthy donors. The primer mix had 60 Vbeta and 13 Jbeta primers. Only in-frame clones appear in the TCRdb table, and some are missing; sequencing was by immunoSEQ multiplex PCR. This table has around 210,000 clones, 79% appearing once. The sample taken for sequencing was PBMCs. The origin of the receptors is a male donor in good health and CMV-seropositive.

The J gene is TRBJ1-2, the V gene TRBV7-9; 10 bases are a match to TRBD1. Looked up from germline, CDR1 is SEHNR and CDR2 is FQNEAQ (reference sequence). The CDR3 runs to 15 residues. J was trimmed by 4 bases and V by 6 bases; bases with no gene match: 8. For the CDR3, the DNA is TGTGCCAGCAGTTTCGGGACAGGGGATTTCTATGGCTACACCTTC. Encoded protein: CASSFGTGDFYGYTF.

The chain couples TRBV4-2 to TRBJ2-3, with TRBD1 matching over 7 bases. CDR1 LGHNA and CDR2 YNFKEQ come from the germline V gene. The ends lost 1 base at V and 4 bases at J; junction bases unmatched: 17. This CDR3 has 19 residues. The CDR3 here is CASSQGSPLKTGSSDTQYF. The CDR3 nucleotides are TGTGCCAGCAGCCAAGGGTCGCCGTTAAAGACAGGGAGTTCAGATACGCAGTATTTT.

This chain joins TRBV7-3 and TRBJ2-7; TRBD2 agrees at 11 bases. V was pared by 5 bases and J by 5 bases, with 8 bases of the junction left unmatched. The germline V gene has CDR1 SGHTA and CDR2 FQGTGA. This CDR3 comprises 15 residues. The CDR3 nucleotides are TGTGCCAGCAGCCCAGGAGGACTAGCGGGTAACGAGCAGTACTTC. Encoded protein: CASSPGGLAGNEQYF. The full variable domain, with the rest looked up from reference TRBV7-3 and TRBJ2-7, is GAGVSQTPSNKVTEKGKYVELRCDPISGHTALYWYRQSLGQGPEFLIYFQGTGAADDSGLPNDRFFAVRPEGSVSTLKIQRTERGDSAVYLCASSPGGLAGNEQYFGPGTRLTVT.

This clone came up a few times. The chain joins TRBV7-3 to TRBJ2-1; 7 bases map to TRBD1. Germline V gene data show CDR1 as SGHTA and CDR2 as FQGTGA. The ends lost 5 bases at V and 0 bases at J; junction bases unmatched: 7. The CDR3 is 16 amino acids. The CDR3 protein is CASSVLTGSSYNEQFF. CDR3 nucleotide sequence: TGTGCCAGCAGCGTACTGACAGGGAGCTCCTACAATGAGCAGTTCTTC.

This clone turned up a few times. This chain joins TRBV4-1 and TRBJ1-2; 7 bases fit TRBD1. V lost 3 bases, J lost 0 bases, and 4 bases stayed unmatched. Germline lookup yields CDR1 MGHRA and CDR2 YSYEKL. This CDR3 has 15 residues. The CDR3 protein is CASSQGTASNYGYTF. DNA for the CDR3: TGCGCCAGCAGCCAGGGGACAGCCTCTAACTATGGCTACACCTTC.

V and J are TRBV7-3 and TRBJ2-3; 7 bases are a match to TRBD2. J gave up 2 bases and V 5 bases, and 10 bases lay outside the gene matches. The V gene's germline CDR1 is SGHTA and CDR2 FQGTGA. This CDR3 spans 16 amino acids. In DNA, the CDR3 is TGTGCCAGCAGCAAATCCCCTAGCGGATACACAGATACGCAGTATTTT. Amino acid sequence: CASSKSPSGYTDTQYF. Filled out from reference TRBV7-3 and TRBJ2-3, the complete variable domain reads GAGVSQTPSNKVTEKGKYVELRCDPISGHTALYWYRQSLGQGPEFLIYFQGTGAADDSGLPNDRFFAVRPEGSVSTLKIQRTERGDSAVYLCASSKSPSGYTDTQYFGPGTRLTVL.

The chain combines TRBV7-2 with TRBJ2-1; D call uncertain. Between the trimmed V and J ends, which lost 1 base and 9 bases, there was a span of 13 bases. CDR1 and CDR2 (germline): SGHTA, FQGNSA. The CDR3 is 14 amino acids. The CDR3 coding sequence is TGTGCCAGCAGCTTAGACCGATTGATACTTGAGCAGTTCTTC. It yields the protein CASSLDRLILEQFF.

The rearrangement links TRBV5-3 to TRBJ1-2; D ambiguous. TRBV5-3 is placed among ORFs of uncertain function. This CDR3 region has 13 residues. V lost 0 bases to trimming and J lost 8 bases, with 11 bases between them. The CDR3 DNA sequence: TGTGCCAGAAGCTTGGATCCGGTGCCGGGCTACACCTTC. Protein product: CARSLDPVPGYTF.

For the CDR3, the DNA is TGTGCCAGCAGCTTAGCGCAACTGGTCTACGAGCAGTACTTC. This codes for CASSLAQLVYEQYF. J is TRBJ2-7 and V is TRBV7-2, with D uncertain. V lost 0 bases to trimming and J lost 3 bases, with 9 bases between them. Germline assignment: CDR1 SGHTA and CDR2 FQGNSA. This CDR3 comprises 14 residues.

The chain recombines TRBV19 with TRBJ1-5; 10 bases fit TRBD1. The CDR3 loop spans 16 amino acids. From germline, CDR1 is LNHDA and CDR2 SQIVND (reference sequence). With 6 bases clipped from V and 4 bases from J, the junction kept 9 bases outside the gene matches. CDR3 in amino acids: CASSLEGQGRNQPQHF. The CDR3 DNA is TGTGCCAGTAGCCTGGAGGGACAGGGGAGGAATCAGCCCCAGCATTTT.

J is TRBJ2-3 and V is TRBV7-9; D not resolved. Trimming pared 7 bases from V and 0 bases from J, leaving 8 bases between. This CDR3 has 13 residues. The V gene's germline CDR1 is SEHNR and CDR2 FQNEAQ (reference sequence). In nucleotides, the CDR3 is TGTGCCAGCACCCTAGGCAGCACAGATACGCAGTATTTT. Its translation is CASTLGSTDTQYF. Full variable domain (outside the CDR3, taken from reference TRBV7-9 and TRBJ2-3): DTGVSQNPRHKITKRGQNVTFRCDPISEHNRLYWYRQTLGQGPEFLTYFQNEAQLEKSRLLSDRFSAERPKGSFSTLEIQRTEQGDSAMYLCASTLGSTDTQYFGPGTRLTVL.

This CDR3 is CASRKQGARGNTIYF. The CDR3 region has the DNA TGTGCCAGCAGGAAACAGGGGGCTCGAGGAAACACCATATATTTT. This rearrangement joins TRBV2 to TRBJ1-3; TRBD1 matches at 9 bases. J was trimmed by 4 bases and V by 6 bases; bases with no gene match: 7. CDR3 length: 15 amino acids. Germline lookup yields CDR1 SNHLY and CDR2 FYNNEI.

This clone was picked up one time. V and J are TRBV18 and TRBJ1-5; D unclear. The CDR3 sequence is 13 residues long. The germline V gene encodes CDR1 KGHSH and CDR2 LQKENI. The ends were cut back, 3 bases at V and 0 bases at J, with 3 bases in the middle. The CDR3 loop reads CASSPYSNQPQHF. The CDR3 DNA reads TGTGCCAGCTCACCCTATAGCAATCAGCCCCAGCATTTT.

The CDR3 coding sequence is TGTGCCAGTATCGACAGGGGTTCAAACACCATATATTTT. Protein product: CASIDRGSNTIYF. The rearrangement uses TRBV19 and TRBJ1-3, with 8 bases that match TRBD1. The trim removed 7 bases at V and 6 bases at J, leaving 5 bases unmatched. The CDR3 has 13 residues. In germline, CDR1 is LNHDA, CDR2 SQIVND (reference sequence).

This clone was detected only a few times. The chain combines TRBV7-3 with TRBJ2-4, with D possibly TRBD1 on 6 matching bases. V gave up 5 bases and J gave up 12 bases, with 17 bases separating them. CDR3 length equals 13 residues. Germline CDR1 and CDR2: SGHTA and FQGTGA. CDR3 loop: CASSQITGTGQYF. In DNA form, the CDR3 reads TGTGCCAGCAGCCAAATCACAGGGACGGGTCAGTACTTC.

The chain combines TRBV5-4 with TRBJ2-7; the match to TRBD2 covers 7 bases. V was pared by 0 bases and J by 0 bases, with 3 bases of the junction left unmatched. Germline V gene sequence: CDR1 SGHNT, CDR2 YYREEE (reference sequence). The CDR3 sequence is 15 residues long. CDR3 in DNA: TGTGCCAGCAGCTTGGGGCAGCGGGACTCCTACGAGCAGTACTTC. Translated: CASSLGQRDSYEQYF. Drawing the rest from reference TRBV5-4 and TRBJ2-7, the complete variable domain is ETGVTQSPTHLIKTRGQQVTLRCSSQSGHNTVSWYQQALGQGPQFIFQYYREEENGRGNFPPRFSGLQFPNYSSELNVNALELDDSALYLCASSLGQRDSYEQYFGPGTRLTVT.

As DNA, the CDR3 is TGTGCCAGCAGCGTAGAACAGGGTTTTCTCACCGATACGCAGTATTTT. Translation gives CASSVEQGFLTDTQYF. The chain has TRBV9 and TRBJ2-3; D may be TRBD1 (6 bases). The germline gives CDR1 SGDLS, CDR2 YYNGEE. Trimming cost V 0 bases and J 6 bases, with 17 bases left between them. The CDR3 extends over 16 amino acids.

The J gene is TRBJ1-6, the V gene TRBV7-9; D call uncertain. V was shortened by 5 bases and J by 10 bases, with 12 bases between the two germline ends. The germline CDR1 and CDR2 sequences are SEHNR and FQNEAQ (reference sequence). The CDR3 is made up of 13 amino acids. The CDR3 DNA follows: TGTGCCAGCAGCCCCCTAAGTGAATCACCCCTCCACTTT. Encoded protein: CASSPLSESPLHF.

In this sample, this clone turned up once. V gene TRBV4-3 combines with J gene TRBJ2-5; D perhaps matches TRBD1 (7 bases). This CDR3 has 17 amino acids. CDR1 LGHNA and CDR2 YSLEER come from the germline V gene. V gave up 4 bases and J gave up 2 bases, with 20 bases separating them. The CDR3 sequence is CASSPTPQGGVQETQYF. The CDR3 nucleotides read TGCGCCAGCAGCCCCACACCTCAGGGGGGAGTTCAAGAGACCCAGTACTTC.

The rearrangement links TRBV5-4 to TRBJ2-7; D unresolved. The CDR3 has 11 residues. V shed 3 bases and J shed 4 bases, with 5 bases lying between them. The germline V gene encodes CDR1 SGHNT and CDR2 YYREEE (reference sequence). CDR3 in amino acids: CASSSLYEQYF. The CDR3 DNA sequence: TGTGCCAGCAGCTCCCTTTACGAGCAGTACTTC.

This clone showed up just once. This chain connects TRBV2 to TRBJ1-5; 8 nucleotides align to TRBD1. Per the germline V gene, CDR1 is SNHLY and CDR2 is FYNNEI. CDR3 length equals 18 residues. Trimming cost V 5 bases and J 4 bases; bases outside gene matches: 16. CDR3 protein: CASSIPALGTGSNQPQHF. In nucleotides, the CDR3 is TGTGCCAGCAGTATCCCCGCTTTAGGGACAGGCTCGAATCAGCCCCAGCATTTT.

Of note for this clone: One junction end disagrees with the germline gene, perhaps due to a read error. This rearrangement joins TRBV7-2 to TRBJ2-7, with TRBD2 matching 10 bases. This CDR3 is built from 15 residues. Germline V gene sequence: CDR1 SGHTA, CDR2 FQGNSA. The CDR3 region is CASSLVGTSEYGQYF. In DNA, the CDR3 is TGTGCCAGCAGCTTAGTGGGGACTAGCGAGTACGGGCAGTACTTC.

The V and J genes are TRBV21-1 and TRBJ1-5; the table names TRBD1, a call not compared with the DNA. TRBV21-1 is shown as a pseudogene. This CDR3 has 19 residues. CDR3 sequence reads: CASSQPLRTAYLLNQPQHF. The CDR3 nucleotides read TGTGCCAGCTCACAACCGCTGAGGACAGCCTACCTCCTTAATCAGCCCCAGCATTTT.

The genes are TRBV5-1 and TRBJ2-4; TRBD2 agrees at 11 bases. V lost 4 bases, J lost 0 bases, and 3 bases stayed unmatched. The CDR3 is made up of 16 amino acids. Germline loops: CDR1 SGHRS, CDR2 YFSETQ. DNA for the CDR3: TGCGCCAGCAGCACCGGGACTAGCGGAGCCAAAAACATTCAGTACTTC. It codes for CASSTGTSGAKNIQYF.

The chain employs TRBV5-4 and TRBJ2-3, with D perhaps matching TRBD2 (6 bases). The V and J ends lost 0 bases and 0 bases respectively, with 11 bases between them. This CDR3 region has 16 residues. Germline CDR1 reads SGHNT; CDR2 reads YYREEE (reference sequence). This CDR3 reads CASSLVGTFSTDTQYF. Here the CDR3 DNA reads TGTGCCAGCAGCTTGGTAGGGACTTTTAGCACAGATACGCAGTATTTT.

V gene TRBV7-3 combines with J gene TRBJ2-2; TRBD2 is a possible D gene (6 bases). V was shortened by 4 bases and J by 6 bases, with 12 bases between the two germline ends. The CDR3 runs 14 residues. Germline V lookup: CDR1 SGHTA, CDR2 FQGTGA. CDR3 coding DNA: TGTGCCAGCAGCTCATCAACTAGCCCCGGGGAGCTGTTTTTT. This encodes CASSSSTSPGELFF. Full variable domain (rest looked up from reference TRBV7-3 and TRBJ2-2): GAGVSQTPSNKVTEKGKYVELRCDPISGHTALYWYRQSLGQGPEFLIYFQGTGAADDSGLPNDRFFAVRPEGSVSTLKIQRTERGDSAVYLCASSSSTSPGELFFGEGSRLTVL.

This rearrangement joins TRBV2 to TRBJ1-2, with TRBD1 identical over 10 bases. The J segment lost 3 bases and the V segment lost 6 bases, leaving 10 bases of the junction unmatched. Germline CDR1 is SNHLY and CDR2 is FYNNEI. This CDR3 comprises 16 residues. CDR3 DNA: TGTGCCAGCAGCTATCCGGGACAGGGGCTGCACTATGGCTACACCTTC. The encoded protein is CASSYPGQGLHYGYTF.

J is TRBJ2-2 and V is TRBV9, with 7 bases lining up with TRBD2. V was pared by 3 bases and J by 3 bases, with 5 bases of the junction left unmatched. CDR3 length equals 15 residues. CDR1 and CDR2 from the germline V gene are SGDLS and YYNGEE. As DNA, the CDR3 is TGTGCCAGCAGCGCCAGAGCGGGATACACCGGGGAGCTGTTTTTT. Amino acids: CASSARAGYTGELFF.

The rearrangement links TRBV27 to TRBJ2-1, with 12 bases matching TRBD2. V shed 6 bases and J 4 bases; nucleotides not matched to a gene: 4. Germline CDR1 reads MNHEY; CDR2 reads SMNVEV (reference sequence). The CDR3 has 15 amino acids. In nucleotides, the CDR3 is TGTGCCAGCAGGGGAACTAGCGGGGGGTACAATGAGCAGTTCTTC. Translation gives CASRGTSGGYNEQFF.